This paragraph reports one T cell receptor beta chain. The antigen is unknown. RNA transcripts served as the template for amplifying TCR beta CDR3 regions. First-round RT-PCR of the TCR CDR3 relied on the HTBI primer set. Each CDR3 protein is one row after TCRdb ran MiXCR on the multiplex PCR reads. The sample carries roughly 100,000 distinct CDR3 sequences, roughly 50% recorded once. The data were taken from a study of T cells in Graves' hyperthyroidism and ophthalmopathy. Notes on the study in general: Blood shared most expanded thyroid clonotypes above 0.001.

If no ophthalmopathy progression occurred within 18 months, Graves' hyperthyroidism was stable. A patient was excluded if there was uncontrolled infection, other autoimmune disease, pregnancy or lactation. Diagnoses rested on clinical symptoms, serum thyroxine and TRAb, thyroid ultrasound and orbital computed tomography. This CDR3 is built from 16 residues. The J segment lost 11 bases and the V segment lost 4 bases, leaving 16 bases of the junction unmatched. Germline CDR1 KGHDR, CDR2 SFDVKD. This receptor was identified in a middle-aged man with Graves' hyperthyroidism. V usage is TRBV24-1 and J usage is TRBJ2-3, with 8 bases lining up with TRBD2. Sequencing used blood. CDR3 sequence reads: CATSDVASGFYNEQYF. CDR3 in DNA: TGTGCCACCAGTGACGTGGCTAGCGGGTTTTACAATGAGCAGTATTTT.